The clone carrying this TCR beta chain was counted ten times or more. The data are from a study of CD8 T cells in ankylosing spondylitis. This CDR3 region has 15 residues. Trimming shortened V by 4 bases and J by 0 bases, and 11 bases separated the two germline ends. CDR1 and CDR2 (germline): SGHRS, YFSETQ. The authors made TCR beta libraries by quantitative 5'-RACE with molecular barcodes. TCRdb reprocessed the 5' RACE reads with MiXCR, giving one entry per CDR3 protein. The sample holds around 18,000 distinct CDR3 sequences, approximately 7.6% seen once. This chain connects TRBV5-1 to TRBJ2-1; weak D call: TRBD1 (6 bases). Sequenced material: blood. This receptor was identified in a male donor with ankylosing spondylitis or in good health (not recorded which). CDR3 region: CASSVDRPSYNEQFF. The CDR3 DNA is TGCGCCAGCAGCGTTGACAGGCCCTCCTACAATGAGCAGTTCTTC.